This passage covers 27 T cell receptor beta chains from one sample sequenced in a study of graft-versus-host responses after intestinal transplantation. Assay used: immunoSEQ multiplex PCR; TCRdb lists only in-frame clones, some missing. The data show under 75,000 clones, with almost 90% seen just once and about 4% held by the top ten. These TCRs' antigens remain unknown. Sample: unstimulated CD8+ T cells sorted from spleen or lymph node cells, taken before transplant. The receptors derive from a human donor who was the organ donor for an intestinal transplant.

CDR3 amino acids: CASSQDSGGLSYNEQFF. Written as DNA, the CDR3 is TGCGCCAGCAGCCAAGATTCGGGGGGGCTTTCCTACAATGAGCAGTTCTTC. This sequence joins TRBV4-1 and TRBJ2-1, with 8 positions matching TRBD2. This CDR3 is built from 17 residues. The germline V gene encodes CDR1 MGHRA and CDR2 YSYEKL. V lost 0 bases, J lost 1 base, and 5 bases stayed unmatched.

The chain has TRBV4-2 and TRBJ1-1; no firm D call. Trimming took 0 bases from V and 2 from J, leaving 7 bases between them. The CDR3 is made up of 14 amino acids. CDR1 is LGHNA and CDR2 is YNFKEQ in the germline V gene. For the CDR3, the DNA is TGTGCCAGCAGCCAAGATTCGGGAAACACTGAAGCTTTCTTT. Amino acids: CASSQDSGNTEAFF.

V gene TRBV2 combines with J gene TRBJ1-1, with a tentative D call TRBD1 (5 bases). V lost 6 bases and J lost 0, with 14 bases in between. Germline V gene lookup returns CDR1 SNHLY and CDR2 FYNNEI. There are 15 residues in the CDR3. The CDR3 nucleotides are TGTGCCAGCAGCCTACCGGGGGGTATGAACACTGAAGCTTTCTTT. It codes for CASSLPGGMNTEAFF. The complete variable domain, with remaining parts taken from reference TRBV2 and TRBJ1-1, reads EPEVTQTPSHQVTQMGQEVILRCVPISNHLYFYWYRQILGQKVEFLVSFYNNEISEKSEIFDDQFSVERPDGSNFTLKIRSTKLEDSAMYFCASSLPGGMNTEAFFGQGTRLTVV.

This chain links TRBV7-8 with TRBJ2-1; possibly TRBD1 for D (6 bases). CDR1 is SGHVS and CDR2 is FQNEAQ in the germline V gene. The V and J ends lost 4 bases and 6 bases respectively, with 25 bases between them. The length of the CDR3 is 18 residues. The CDR3 region is CASSSNPDRPILGNEQFF. The CDR3 nucleotides are TGTGCCAGCAGCTCCAACCCCGACAGGCCGATTCTCGGCAATGAGCAGTTCTTC.

This sequence joins TRBV5-4 and TRBJ1-1, with TRBD1 as a possible D gene (5 bases). Germline CDR1 and CDR2: SGHNT and YYREEE (reference sequence). V dropped 3 bases and J dropped 4 bases, with 22 bases sitting between them. The CDR3 totals 17 residues. The CDR3 reads CASSSLNRGGLGTEAFF. The CDR3, as DNA: TGTGCCAGCAGCTCCCTCAACCGGGGGGGATTAGGCACTGAAGCTTTCTTT.

The J gene is TRBJ2-5, the V gene TRBV4-1, with D maybe TRBD2 (7 bases). Germline CDR1 MGHRA, CDR2 YSYEKL. The CDR3 is 16 residues long. V was shortened by 2 bases and J by 4 bases, with 17 bases between the two germline ends. CDR3 sequence reads: CASSQLPGGRGETQYF. The CDR3 DNA sequence: TGCGCCAGCAGCCAACTACCCGGGGGGCGTGGAGAGACCCAGTACTTC.

The chain carries TRBV7-9 and TRBJ1-1; D not certain. The V gene's germline CDR1 is SEHNR and CDR2 FQNEAQ (reference sequence). The CDR3 length is 14 residues. Trimming cost V 1 base and J 0 bases, with 6 bases left between them. CDR3 residues: CASSLEQLNTEAFF. CDR3 DNA: TGTGCCAGCAGCTTAGAACAGCTGAACACTGAAGCTTTCTTT. Together with reference TRBV7-9 and TRBJ1-1, the CDR3 gives the full variable domain: DTGVSQNPRHKITKRGQNVTFRCDPISEHNRLYWYRQTLGQGPEFLTYFQNEAQLEKSRLLSDRFSAERPKGSFSTLEIQRTEQGDSAMYLCASSLEQLNTEAFFGQGTRLTVV.

V usage is TRBV15 and J usage is TRBJ1-5; no firm D call. V was clipped by 1 base and J by 6 bases, with 10 bases between them. CDR1 LNHNV and CDR2 YYDKDF come from the germline V gene (reference sequence). This CDR3 comprises 14 residues. For the CDR3, the DNA is TGTGCCACCAGCAGAGCACGGGAGAGTCAGCCCCAGCATTTT. Its translation is CATSRARESQPQHF.

This clone was recorded a few times. The rearrangement uses TRBV27 and TRBJ1-2; D unresolved. Germline CDR1 reads MNHEY; CDR2 reads SMNVEV (reference sequence). The CDR3 sequence is 13 residues long. V lost 3 bases and J lost 4, with 9 bases in between. CDR3 region: CASSFSQTYGYTF. The CDR3 coding sequence is TGTGCCAGCAGTTTTTCACAAACCTATGGCTACACCTTC.

The chain recombines TRBV9 with TRBJ2-1; 8 nucleotides agree with TRBD1. J lost 4 bases, V lost 5 bases, and 2 bases had no gene match. The germline gives CDR1 SGDLS, CDR2 YYNGEE. CDR3 length: 13 residues. CDR3 sequence reads: CASRRTGYNEQFF. CDR3 sequence (DNA): TGTGCCAGCAGAAGGACAGGGTACAATGAGCAGTTCTTC.

V is TRBV11-2 and J is TRBJ1-4, with no clear D. Trimming removed 5 bases from V and 0 bases from J, with 10 bases in between. The germline V gene encodes CDR1 SGHAT and CDR2 FQNNGV. CDR3 size: 15 residues. CDR3 residues: CASSPAPATNEKLFF. CDR3 nucleotide sequence: TGTGCCAGCAGCCCCGCTCCGGCAACTAATGAAAAACTGTTTTTT.

V usage is TRBV30 and J usage is TRBJ1-2; 9 bases fit TRBD1. The CDR3 loop spans 15 amino acids. The germline gives CDR1 GTSNPN, CDR2 SVGIG (reference sequence). The trim removed 5 bases at V and 4 bases at J, leaving 11 bases unmatched. CDR3 region: CAWLRGTGYVYGYTF. Here the CDR3 DNA reads TGTGCCTGGCTTCGAGGGACAGGGTATGTCTATGGCTACACCTTC.

The chain uses TRBV4-2 and TRBJ2-2; 13 bases line up with TRBD2. V shed 4 bases and J 0 bases; nucleotides not matched to a gene: 2. CDR1 and CDR2 from the germline V gene are LGHNA and YNFKEQ. The CDR3 sequence is 17 residues long. The CDR3 sequence: CASSLTSGGSNTGELFF. The CDR3 coding sequence is TGTGCCAGCAGCCTGACTAGCGGGGGGTCGAACACCGGGGAGCTGTTTTTT.

The chain is built from TRBV5-6 and TRBJ2-1, with TRBD2 matching over 7 bases. From germline, CDR1 is SGHDT and CDR2 YYEEEE. Trimming at V came to 1 base and at J to 6 bases, leaving 4 bases not matched to a gene. The CDR3 covers 14 residues. Here the CDR3 DNA reads TGTGCCAGCAGCTTGTTGGGACTAAGCAATGAGCAGTTCTTC. This translates into CASSLLGLSNEQFF.

The rearrangement uses TRBV5-1 and TRBJ2-7; TRBD1 agrees at 9 bases. V shed 4 bases, J shed 4 bases, and the junction held 9 bases outside the gene matches. The CDR3 spans 15 residues. Germline lookup yields CDR1 SGHRS and CDR2 YFSETQ. CDR3 loop: CASSPGQGMVYEQYV. As DNA, the CDR3 is TGCGCCAGCAGCCCCGGACAGGGGATGGTGTACGAGCAGTACGTC.

This clone has just a few counts. This chain joins TRBV7-9 and TRBJ1-3; 9 nucleotides agree with TRBD1. Germline CDR1 is SEHNR and CDR2 is FQNEAQ (reference sequence). V lost 6 bases and J lost 4; bases outside the gene matches: 7. The CDR3 runs 15 residues. The chain's CDR3 is CASREQGAGGNTIYF. The CDR3 DNA reads TGTGCCAGCAGGGAACAGGGGGCAGGAGGAAACACCATATATTTT.

This chain joins TRBV6-5 and TRBJ2-1, with TRBD1 matching over 10 bases. The CDR3 loop spans 15 amino acids. Germline CDR1 is MNHEY and CDR2 is SVGAGI. Losses at the gene ends were 6 bases for V and 6 bases for J; bases not matched to a gene: 8. The DNA of the CDR3 is TGTGCCAGCAGCCTAGGGGACAGGGGCTTCAATGAGCAGTTCTTC. Its protein is CASSLGDRGFNEQFF.

The chain couples TRBV4-1 to TRBJ2-3; TRBD1 matches at 7 bases. This CDR3 comprises 16 residues. V shed 3 bases, J shed 2 bases, and the junction held 8 bases outside the gene matches. The V gene's germline CDR1 is MGHRA and CDR2 YSYEKL. CDR3 sequence reads: CASSQGRGQPTDTQYF. The CDR3 region has the DNA TGCGCCAGCAGCCAGGGTAGGGGGCAACCCACAGATACGCAGTATTTT.

The V and J genes are TRBV28 and TRBJ1-4; maybe TRBD1 (5 bases). The CDR3 consists of 14 residues. The V and J ends lost 6 bases and 8 bases respectively, with 16 bases between them. Germline assignment: CDR1 MDHEN and CDR2 SYDVKM. Here the CDR3 DNA reads TGTGCCAGCAGCGCAGGGTCTAGGTGGGAAAAACTGTTTTTT. This codes for CASSAGSRWEKLFF.

The J gene is TRBJ2-2, the V gene TRBV9, with 7 bases identical to TRBD1. V trimming: 2 bases; J trimming: 7 bases; junction bases outside the gene matches: 5. The germline gives CDR1 SGDLS, CDR2 YYNGEE. This CDR3 has 14 amino acids. The CDR3 sequence: CASSVKQGLGELFF. DNA for the CDR3: TGTGCCAGCAGCGTGAAACAGGGGCTCGGGGAGCTGTTTTTT.

The chain joins TRBV7-8 to TRBJ1-5; 12 positions agree with TRBD1. The CDR3 has 15 amino acids. Trimming at V came to 4 bases and at J to 5 bases, leaving 3 bases not matched to a gene. Per germline, CDR1 SGHVS and CDR2 FQNEAQ. CDR3 protein: CASSWDRGRDQPQHF. CDR3 DNA sequence: TGTGCCAGCAGCTGGGACAGGGGGCGTGATCAGCCCCAGCATTTT.

This clone came up a few times. This rearrangement joins TRBV7-2 to TRBJ2-2; D is uncertain. V was shortened by 3 bases and J by 5 bases, with 4 bases between the two germline ends. From germline, CDR1 is SGHTA and CDR2 FQGNSA. This CDR3 has 12 amino acids. DNA of the CDR3: TGTGCCAGCAGCTTCTCGACCGGGGAGCTGTTTTTT. Translation: CASSFSTGELFF. Full variable domain (remainder filled in from reference TRBV7-2 and TRBJ2-2): GAGVSQSPSNKVTEKGKDVELRCDPISGHTALYWYRQSLGQGLEFLIYFQGNSAPDKSGLPSDRFSAERTGGSVSTLTIQRTQQEDSAVYLCASSFSTGELFFGEGSRLTVL.

The chain has TRBV15 and TRBJ2-3; 10 nucleotides agree with TRBD2. Germline assignment: CDR1 LNHNV and CDR2 YYDKDF (reference sequence). CDR3 length: 18 residues. The trim removed 0 bases at V and 2 bases at J, leaving 8 bases unmatched. The CDR3: CATSRDRAGGPNTDTQYF. DNA for the CDR3: TGTGCCACCAGCAGAGATCGAGCGGGGGGGCCAAACACAGATACGCAGTATTTT.

DNA for the CDR3: TGTGCCAGCAGGCCACAGGGGATCGGGGCGAACACTGAAGCTTTCTTT. Translated, it gives CASRPQGIGANTEAFF. The chain has TRBV6-4 and TRBJ1-1, with TRBD1 matching over 7 bases. Germline V gene lookup returns CDR1 MRHNA and CDR2 SNTAGT. The CDR3 runs 16 residues. V was pared by 6 bases and J by 1 base, with 11 bases of the junction left unmatched.

The chain combines TRBV7-2 with TRBJ2-2; possibly TRBD2 for D (7 bases). Germline values: CDR1 SGHTA, CDR2 FQGNSA. V was trimmed by 2 bases and J by 4 bases, leaving 17 bases between them. This CDR3 spans 17 amino acids. CDR3 coding DNA: TGTGCCAGCAGCTTACTTTGGGGGGGCCATGGCACCGGGGAGCTGTTTTTT. Its translation: CASSLLWGGHGTGELFF. The variable domain in full, completed from reference TRBV7-2 and TRBJ2-2, reads GAGVSQSPSNKVTEKGKDVELRCDPISGHTALYWYRQSLGQGLEFLIYFQGNSAPDKSGLPSDRFSAERTGGSVSTLTIQRTQQEDSAVYLCASSLLWGGHGTGELFFGEGSRLTVL.

The J gene is TRBJ1-4, the V gene TRBV13, with 10 nucleotides matching TRBD1. The CDR3 covers 17 residues. Germline assignment: CDR1 PRHDT and CDR2 FYEKMQ (reference sequence). With V trimmed by 5 bases and J by 0 bases, 6 bases remained unmatched. The CDR3 DNA reads as TGTGCCAGCAGCCTAGTAGGGACAGGGGCAACTAATGAAAAACTGTTTTTT. This encodes CASSLVGTGATNEKLFF.

The V gene is TRBV10-3, the J gene TRBJ1-4; 9 nucleotides match TRBD1. Trimming at V came to 4 bases and at J to 0 bases, leaving 3 bases not matched to a gene. The CDR3 loop spans 16 amino acids. The germline V gene has CDR1 ENHRY and CDR2 SYGVKD. CDR3: CAISGGQGPTNEKLFF. CDR3 in DNA: TGTGCCATCAGTGGTGGACAGGGGCCAACTAATGAAAAACTGTTTTTT.